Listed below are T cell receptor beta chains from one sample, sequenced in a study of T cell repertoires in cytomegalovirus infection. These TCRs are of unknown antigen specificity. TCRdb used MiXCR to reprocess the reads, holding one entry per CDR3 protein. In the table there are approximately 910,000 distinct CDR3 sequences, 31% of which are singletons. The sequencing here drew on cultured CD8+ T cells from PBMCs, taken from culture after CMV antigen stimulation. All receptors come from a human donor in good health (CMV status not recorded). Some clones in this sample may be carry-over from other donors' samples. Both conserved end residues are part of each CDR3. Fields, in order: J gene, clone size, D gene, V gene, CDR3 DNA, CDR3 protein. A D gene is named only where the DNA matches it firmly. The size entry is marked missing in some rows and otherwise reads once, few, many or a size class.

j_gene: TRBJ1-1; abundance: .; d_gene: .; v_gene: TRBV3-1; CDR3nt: TGTGCCAGCAGCCAAGATCTTTATGGCACTGAAGCTGTCTTT; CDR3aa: CASSQDLYGTEAVF
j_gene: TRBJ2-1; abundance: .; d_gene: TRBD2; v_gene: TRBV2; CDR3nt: TGTGCCAGCCCTAGCGGGGGGCCTTACAATGAGCAGTTCTTC; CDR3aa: CASPSGGPYNEQFF
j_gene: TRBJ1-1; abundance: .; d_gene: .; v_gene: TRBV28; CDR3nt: TGTGCCAGCAGTTTCGGACAGATCGAAGCTTTCTTT; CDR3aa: CASSFGQIEAFF
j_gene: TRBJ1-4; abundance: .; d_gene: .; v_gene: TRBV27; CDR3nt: TGTGCCAGCAGCGGGAATGAAAAACTGTTTTTT; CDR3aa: CASSGNEKLFF
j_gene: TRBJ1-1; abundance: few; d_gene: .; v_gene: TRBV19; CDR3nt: TGTGCCAGTAGTATGCCGGGAGAACAGAGGACTGAAGCTTTCTTT; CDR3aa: CASSMPGEQRTEAFF
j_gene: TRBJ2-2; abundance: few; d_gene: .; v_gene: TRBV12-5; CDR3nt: TGTGCTAGTGGTTCGGGGGCCGGGGAGCTGTTTTTT; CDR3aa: CASGSGAGELFF
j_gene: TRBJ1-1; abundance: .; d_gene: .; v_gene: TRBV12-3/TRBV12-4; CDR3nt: TGTGCCAGCAGTTTAAGGGGTACAGGGATGAACACTGAAGCTTTCTTT; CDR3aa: CASSLRGTGMNTEAFF
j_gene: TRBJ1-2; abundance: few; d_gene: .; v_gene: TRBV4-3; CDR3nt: TGCGCCAGCAGCCAAGAAAAGGGAACCTTTGGCTACACCTTC; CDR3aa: CASSQEKGTFGYTF
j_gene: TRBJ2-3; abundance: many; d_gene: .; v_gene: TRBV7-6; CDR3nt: TGTGCCAGCAGCGCCTTGTTCACGAGCACAGATACGCAGTATTTT; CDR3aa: CASSALFTSTDTQYF
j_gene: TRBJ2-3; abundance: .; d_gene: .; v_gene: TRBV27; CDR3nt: TGTGCCAGCAGTTCGTGGACTTGCGGGGCTCAAAGAGATACGCAGTATTTT; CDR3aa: CASSSWTCGAQRDTQYF
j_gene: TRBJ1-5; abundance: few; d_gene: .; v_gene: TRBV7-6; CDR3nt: TGTGCCAGCAGCTTAGAGAGGGGCCCGGGGCAGCCCCAGCATTTT; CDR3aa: CASSLERGPGQPQHF
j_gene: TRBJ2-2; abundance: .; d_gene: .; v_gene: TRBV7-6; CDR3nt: TGTGCCATCAGCATCGGGGCTGACACCGGGGAGCTGTTTTTT; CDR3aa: CAISIGADTGELFF
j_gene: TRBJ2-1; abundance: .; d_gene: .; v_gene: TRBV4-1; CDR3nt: TGCGCCAGCAGCCAAGATCGGGGACCGGGCCATGAGCAGTTCTTC; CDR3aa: CASSQDRGPGHEQFF
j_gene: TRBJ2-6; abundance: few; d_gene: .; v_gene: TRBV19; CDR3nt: TGTGCCAGTAAGAAGGGGATCTCTGGGGCCAACGTCCTGACTTTC; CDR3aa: CASKKGISGANVLTF